The T cell receptor beta chain described here comes from a study of blood T cell repertoires in COVID-19. Study summary: Some COVID-19 samples were acute and others convalescent; all came from the United States, Italy and Spain. PBMCs, B-cell-depleted T cells, or T cells provided the cDNA or gDNA that made up the material.

Original processing notes: Reference gene primer amplification in the assay estimated nucleated cell counts. Generated by immunoSEQ multiplex PCR, the TCRdb table keeps only in-frame clones and is missing some. V and J calls and clone size are given by that table; D and trimming were obtained from the DNA. The repertoire includes fewer than 50,000 clones, around three quarters of them detected once, and more than 55% sits in the top ten. The sample holds a few counts of this clone. Trimming at V came to 3 bases and at J to 2 bases, leaving 8 bases not matched to a gene. The germline gives CDR1 MDHEN, CDR2 SYDVKM. This CDR3 region has 16 residues.

The chain has TRBV28 and TRBJ2-5, with TRBD2 identical over 8 bases. This receptor was identified in a man aged 80 or over with acute or convalescent COVID-19. The source material was peripheral blood. CDR3 loop: CASSFVGSGGQETQYF. Written as DNA, the CDR3 is TGTGCCAGCAGTTTCGTGGGGTCGGGAGGGCAAGAGACCCAGTACTTC.